This record looks at one TCR beta chain sequence and its context. This CDR3 contains 15 residues. Germline V gene sequence: CDR1 SGHNT, CDR2 YYREEE (reference sequence). Trimming removed 4 bases from V and 4 bases from J, with 16 bases in between. Authors' methods: Estimation of nucleated cell counts was performed using reference gene primer amplification. Using immunoSEQ multiplex PCR, the repertoire was profiled, and TCRdb retains in-frame clones only, with some absent. V, J and clone size are taken as reported in that table, and D and trimming were inferred from the DNA itself. The data contain some 160,000 clones, more than 75% of them singletons. This sample is drawn from a study of blood T cell repertoires in COVID-19. Study information: Whether acute or convalescent, the COVID-19 samples came from the United States, Italy and Spain. T cells, B-cell-depleted T cells, or PBMCs provided the cDNA or gDNA that served as material.

The sequence was obtained from a man between 60 and 75 years old with acute or convalescent COVID-19. The chain carries TRBV5-4 and TRBJ2-3; possible D gene TRBD1, 6 bases. Sequencing was performed on peripheral blood. The CDR3 loop reads CASSQMTGDSDTQYF. CDR3 nucleotide sequence: TGTGCCAGCAGCCAGATGACAGGAGACTCAGATACGCAGTATTTT.